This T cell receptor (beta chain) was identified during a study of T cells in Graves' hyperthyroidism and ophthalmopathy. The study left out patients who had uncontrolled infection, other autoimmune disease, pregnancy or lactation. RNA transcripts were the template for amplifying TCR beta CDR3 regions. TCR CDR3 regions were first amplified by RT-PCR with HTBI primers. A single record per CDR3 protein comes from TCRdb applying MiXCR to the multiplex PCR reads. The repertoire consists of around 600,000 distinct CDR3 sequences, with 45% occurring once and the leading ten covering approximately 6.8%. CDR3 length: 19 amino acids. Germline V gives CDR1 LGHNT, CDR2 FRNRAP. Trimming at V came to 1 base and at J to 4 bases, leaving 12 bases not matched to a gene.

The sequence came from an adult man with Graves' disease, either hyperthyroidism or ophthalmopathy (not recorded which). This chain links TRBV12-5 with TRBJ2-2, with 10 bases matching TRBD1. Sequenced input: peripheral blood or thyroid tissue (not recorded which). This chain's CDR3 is CASGLATGGTGAPTGELFF. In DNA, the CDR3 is TGTGCTAGTGGTTTGGCAACCGGAGGGACAGGGGCTCCCACCGGGGAGCTGTTTTTT.